This entry lists 15 T cell receptor beta chains sequenced from one sample in a study of cytomegalovirus exposure and HLA in healthy donors. With 60 Vbeta and 13 Jbeta primers, the PCR was carried out. The table came from immunoSEQ multiplex PCR; TCRdb's copy has only in-frame clones and leaves some out. The top ten hold 1.5% to 2% of the sample, which has some 110,000 clones, about four fifths seen once. Material: PBMCs. All receptors derive from a woman in her late teens or twenties in good health and CMV-seronegative.

V gene TRBV6-5 combines with J gene TRBJ1-6; D unclear. This CDR3 is built from 16 residues. Germline lookup yields CDR1 MNHEY and CDR2 SVGAGI. Trimming took 0 bases from V and 4 from J, leaving 10 bases between them. This chain's CDR3 is CASSYSRSSYNSPLHF. The CDR3, as DNA: TGTGCCAGCAGTTACTCGAGGTCTTCTTATAATTCACCCCTCCACTTT.

The genes are TRBV13 and TRBJ1-2, with D tentatively TRBD1 (5 bases). CDR1 is PRHDT, CDR2 FYEKMQ, per germline (reference sequence). Trimming took 2 bases from V and 8 from J, leaving 18 bases between them. This CDR3 is built from 15 residues. The CDR3 region has the DNA TGTGCCAGCAGCTTAAAGGGGACGGGGGTCGGAGGCTACACCTTC. Translating gives CASSLKGTGVGGYTF.

V and J are TRBV10-3 and TRBJ1-2; 8 nucleotides agree with TRBD1. V lost 6 bases to trimming and J lost 4 bases; unmatched junction nucleotides: 13. This CDR3 comprises 16 residues. CDR1 ENHRY and CDR2 SYGVKD come from the germline V gene. The CDR3 is CAIRLPDRASFYGYTF. The CDR3 nucleotides are TGTGCCATCAGACTCCCGGACAGGGCTAGCTTCTATGGCTACACCTTC.

This chain joins TRBV30 and TRBJ2-3; 15 bases map to TRBD2. With 3 bases clipped from V and 10 bases from J, the junction kept 5 bases outside the gene matches. CDR3 length: 14 amino acids. Germline CDR1 GTSNPN, CDR2 SVGIG (reference sequence). The CDR3 DNA reads as TGTGCCTGGAGGGGGACTAGCGGGGGGTCCCCGCAGTATTTT. This encodes CAWRGTSGGSPQYF.

The J gene is TRBJ2-1, the V gene TRBV30; 8 bases map to TRBD2. With 4 bases clipped from V and 4 bases from J, the junction kept 6 bases outside the gene matches. The length of the CDR3 is 14 residues. Looked up from germline, CDR1 is GTSNPN and CDR2 is SVGIG (reference sequence). CDR3 amino acids: CAWTRGGQYNEQFF. The CDR3 DNA sequence: TGTGCCTGGACCCGGGGGGGCCAGTACAATGAGCAGTTCTTC.

This clone has just one count. V gene TRBV5-1 combines with J gene TRBJ1-6, with 9 positions matching TRBD1. The V segment lost 1 base and the J segment 9 bases; nucleotides outside the gene matches: 2. The CDR3 totals 14 residues. The germline CDR1 and CDR2 sequences are SGHRS and YFSETQ. This chain's CDR3 is CASSLTGGTSPLHF. As DNA, the CDR3 is TGCGCCAGCAGCTTGACAGGGGGCACTTCACCCCTCCACTTT. The full variable domain, in which reference TRBV5-1 and TRBJ1-6 provide the parts outside the CDR3, is KAGVTQTPRYLIKTRGQQVTLSCSPISGHRSVSWYQQTPGQGLQFLFEYFSETQRNKGNFPGRFSGRQFSNSRSEMNVSTLELGDSALYLCASSLTGGTSPLHFGNGTRLTVT.

The chain joins TRBV27 to TRBJ1-2, with D perhaps TRBD1 (5 bases). Germline V CDR1 and CDR2: MNHEY, SMNVEV (reference sequence). Trimming removed 8 bases at V and 1 base at J, with 11 bases between. The CDR3 is 13 amino acids. DNA of the CDR3: TGTGCCAGCGGGAGGGGAGTTAACTATGGCTACACCTTC. Its translation is CASGRGVNYGYTF.

J is TRBJ2-7 and V is TRBV4-1; 11 bases agree with TRBD2. Germline V gene lookup returns CDR1 MGHRA and CDR2 YSYEKL. This CDR3 has 16 amino acids. V lost 4 bases and J lost 0; bases outside the gene matches: 5. CDR3 in amino acids: CASSPWTSGFSYEQYF. CDR3 nucleotide sequence: TGCGCCAGCAGCCCATGGACTAGCGGGTTCTCCTACGAGCAGTACTTC.

The chain uses TRBV28 and TRBJ1-2; D perhaps matches TRBD1 (5 bases). This CDR3 contains 15 residues. Germline CDR1 MDHEN, CDR2 SYDVKM. V was trimmed by 2 bases and J by 1 base, leaving 11 bases between them. DNA for the CDR3: TGTGCCAGCAGTTTAGGTCGCAGGGATAACTATGGCTACACCTTC. Encoded protein: CASSLGRRDNYGYTF.

The chain is built from TRBV7-3 and TRBJ2-6, with 9 nucleotides matching TRBD1. J gave up 0 bases and V 0 bases, and 6 bases lay outside the gene matches. The CDR3 runs to 19 residues. CDR1 and CDR2 (germline): SGHTA, FQGTGA. The CDR3 loop is CASSLTVGQGRSGANVLTF. The CDR3 bases are TGTGCCAGCAGCTTAACTGTCGGACAGGGGCGCTCTGGGGCCAACGTCCTGACTTTC.

The CDR3: CASSDSWGGNTEAFF. For the CDR3, the DNA is TGTGCCAGCAGTGACTCTTGGGGGGGGAACACTGAAGCTTTCTTT. The rearrangement joins TRBV6-4 to TRBJ1-1; a possible D gene is TRBD1 (5 bases). Germline V gene lookup returns CDR1 MRHNA and CDR2 SNTAGT. CDR3 length: 15 amino acids. Between the trimmed V and J ends, which lost 0 bases and 1 base, there was a span of 9 bases.

The chain uses TRBV5-1 and TRBJ2-5, with D uncertain. This CDR3 has 13 amino acids. Per the germline V gene, CDR1 is SGHRS and CDR2 is YFSETQ. The V end was cut by 3 bases, the J end by 5 bases, with 11 bases between. The CDR3 here is CASSSPPGETQYF. The CDR3 DNA sequence: TGCGCCAGCAGCTCCCCCCCCGGGGAGACCCAGTACTTC.

V usage is TRBV28 and J usage is TRBJ1-3; 11 positions match TRBD1. CDR1 and CDR2 (germline): MDHEN, SYDVKM. This CDR3 has 17 amino acids. Unmatched junction bases numbered 9, after V lost 7 bases and J lost 1 base. DNA of the CDR3: TGTGCCAGCACCCCCGGGACAGGGGGTGCATCTGGAAACACCATATATTTT. This codes for CASTPGTGGASGNTIYF.

V is TRBV4-1 and J is TRBJ1-2; weak D call: TRBD1 (6 bases). The CDR3 is 16 amino acids. Looked up from germline, CDR1 is MGHRA and CDR2 is YSYEKL. V lost 5 bases to trimming and J lost 2 bases, with 18 bases between them. As DNA, the CDR3 is TGCGCCAGCAGCTATCAACAGGGAAATTTCAACTATGGCTACACCTTC. It encodes CASSYQQGNFNYGYTF.

This clone was found a few times. The chain combines TRBV12-5 with TRBJ1-6; possible D gene TRBD1, 5 bases. The germline V and J ends were trimmed by 9 bases and 14 bases, with 14 bases remaining between them. CDR3 size: 11 residues. CDR1 and CDR2 from the germline V gene are LGHNT and FRNRAP. The CDR3 sequence is CARRGIASLHF. The CDR3, as DNA: TGTGCTAGGCGGGGGATCGCATCCCTCCACTTT.